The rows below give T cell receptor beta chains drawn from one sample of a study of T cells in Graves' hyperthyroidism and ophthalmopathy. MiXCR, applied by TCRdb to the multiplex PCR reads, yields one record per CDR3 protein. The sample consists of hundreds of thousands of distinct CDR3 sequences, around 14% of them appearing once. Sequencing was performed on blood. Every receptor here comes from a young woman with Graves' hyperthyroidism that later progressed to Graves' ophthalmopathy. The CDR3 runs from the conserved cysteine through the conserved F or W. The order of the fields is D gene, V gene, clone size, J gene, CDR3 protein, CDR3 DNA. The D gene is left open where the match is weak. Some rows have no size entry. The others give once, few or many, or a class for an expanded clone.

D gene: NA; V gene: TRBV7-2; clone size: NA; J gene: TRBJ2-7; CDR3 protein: CASSLAQGYHEQFF; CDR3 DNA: TGTGCCAGCAGCTTAGCGCAAGGGTACCACGAGCAGTTCTTT
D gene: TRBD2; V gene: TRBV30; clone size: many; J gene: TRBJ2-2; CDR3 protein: CAWSRLAGSNTGELFF; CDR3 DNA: TGTGCCTGGAGTAGGCTAGCGGGGTCGAACACCGGGGAGCTGTTTTTT
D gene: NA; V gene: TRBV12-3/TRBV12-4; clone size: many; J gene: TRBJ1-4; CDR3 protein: CASSSRRGNEKLFF; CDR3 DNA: TGTGCCAGCAGCTCGCGGAGGGGGAATGAAAAACTGTTTTTT
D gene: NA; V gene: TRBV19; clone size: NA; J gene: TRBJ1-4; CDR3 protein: CASSVWGEDEKLFF; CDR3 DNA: TGTGCCAGTTCAGTCTGGGGTGAGGATGAAAAACTGTTTTTT
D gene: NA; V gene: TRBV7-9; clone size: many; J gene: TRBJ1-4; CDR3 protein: CASSLSQLAKKLFF; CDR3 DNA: TGTGCCAGCAGCTTATCCCAACTAGCCAAAAAACTGTTTTTT
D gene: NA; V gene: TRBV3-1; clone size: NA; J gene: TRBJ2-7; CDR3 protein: CASSQERQSGVFVASYEQYF; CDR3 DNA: TGTGCCAGCAGCCAGGAACGACAGTCGGGTGTCTTCGTTGCTTCCTACGAGCAGTACTTC
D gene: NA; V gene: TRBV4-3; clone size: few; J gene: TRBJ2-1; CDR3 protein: CASSRSGGEQFF; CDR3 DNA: TGCGCCAGCAGCCGCTCCGGGGGTGAGCAGTTCTTC
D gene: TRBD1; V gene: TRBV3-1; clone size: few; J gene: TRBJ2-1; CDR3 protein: CASSQGWTGGLGRAANEQFF; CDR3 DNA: TGTGCCAGCAGCCAAGGTTGGACAGGGGGTCTCGGGAGGGCCGCCAATGAGCAGTTCTTC
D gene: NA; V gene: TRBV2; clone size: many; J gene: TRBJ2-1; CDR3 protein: CASSEEVWDKQFF; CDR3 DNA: TGTGCCAGCAGTGAAGAGGTTTGGGACAAGCAGTTCTTC
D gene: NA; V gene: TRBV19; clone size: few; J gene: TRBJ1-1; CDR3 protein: CASSAGTEAFF; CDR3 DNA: TGTGCCAGTAGTGCCGGCACTGAAGCTTTCTTT
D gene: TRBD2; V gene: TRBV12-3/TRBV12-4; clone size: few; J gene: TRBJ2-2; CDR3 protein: CASSGLAGVSGELFF; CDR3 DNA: TGTGCCAGCAGCGGACTAGCGGGAGTCTCCGGGGAGCTGTTTTTT
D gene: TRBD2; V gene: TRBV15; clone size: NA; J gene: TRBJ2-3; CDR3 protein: CATSRDYGKAGDTDTQYF; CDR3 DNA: TGTGCCACCAGCAGAGATTACGGGAAAGCGGGAGACACAGATACGCAGTATTTT
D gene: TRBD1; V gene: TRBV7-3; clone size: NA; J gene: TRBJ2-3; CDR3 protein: CASSRDRSTADTQYF; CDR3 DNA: TGTGCCAGCAGCCGGGACAGAAGTACGGCAGATACGCAGTATTTT
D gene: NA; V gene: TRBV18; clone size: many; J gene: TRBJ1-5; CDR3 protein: CASSPQGISNQPQHF; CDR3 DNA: TGTGCCAGCTCACCGCAGGGGATCAGCAATCAGCCCCAGCATTTT
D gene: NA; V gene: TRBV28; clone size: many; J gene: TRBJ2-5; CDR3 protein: CASTLGHPRGGTQYF; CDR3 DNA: TGTGCCAGCACCCTGGGACACCCCAGGGGCGGGACCCAGTACTTC
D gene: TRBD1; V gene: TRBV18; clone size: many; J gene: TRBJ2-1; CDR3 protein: CASSPDRGQREQFF; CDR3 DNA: TGTGCCAGCTCACCGGACAGGGGGCAAAGGGAGCAGTTCTTC
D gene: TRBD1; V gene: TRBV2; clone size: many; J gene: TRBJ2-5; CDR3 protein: CASSEQTGFAETQYF; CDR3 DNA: TGTGCCAGCAGTGAGCAGACAGGGTTCGCAGAGACCCAGTACTTC
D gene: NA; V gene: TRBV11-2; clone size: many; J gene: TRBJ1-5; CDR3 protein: CASSQTASPNQPQHF; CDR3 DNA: TGTGCCAGCAGCCAAACGGCCTCCCCCAATCAGCCCCAGCATTTT
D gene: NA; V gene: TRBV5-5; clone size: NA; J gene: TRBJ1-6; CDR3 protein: CASSPDGVGYSPLHF; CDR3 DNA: TGTGCCAGCAGCCCAGACGGGGTGGGGTATTCACCCCTCCACTTT
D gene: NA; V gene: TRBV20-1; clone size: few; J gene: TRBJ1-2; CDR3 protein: CRLTGPPGGYGYTF; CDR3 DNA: TGCAGACTAACAGGGCCCCCGGGAGGCTATGGCTACACCTTC
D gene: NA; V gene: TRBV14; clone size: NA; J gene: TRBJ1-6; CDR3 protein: CASSQDPGRGTLPLHF; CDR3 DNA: TGTGCCAGCAGCCAAGATCCGGGTCGCGGGACGTTACCCCTCCACTTT